This entry lists 29 T cell receptor beta chains sequenced from one sample in a study of cytomegalovirus exposure and HLA in healthy donors. Primers: 60 Vbeta forward and 13 Jbeta reverse. Profiling relied on immunoSEQ multiplex PCR, and the TCRdb table lists in-frame clones only, not all of them. The sample contains 100,000 or so clones, 75% of which appear only once. The specimen was PBMCs. The receptors here all came from a male donor in good health and CMV-seropositive.

This clone showed up just a few times. The CDR3 loop reads CASSETTGSYNSPLHF. The CDR3, as DNA: TGTGCCAGCAGTGAGACGACAGGGTCCTATAATTCACCCCTCCACTTT. The rearrangement joins TRBV25-1 to TRBJ1-6; 7 bases fit TRBD1. After removal of 3 bases from V and 1 base from J, the junction contained 3 bases not matched to a gene. There are 16 residues in the CDR3. Germline V lookup: CDR1 MGHDK, CDR2 SYGVNS. Looking up the rest from reference TRBV25-1 and TRBJ1-6 gives the full variable domain: EADIYQTPRYLVIGTGKKITLECSQTMGHDKMYWYQQDPGMELHLIHYSYGVNSTEKGDLSSESTVSRIRTEHFPLTLESARPSHTSQYLCASSETTGSYNSPLHFGNGTRLTVT.

V gene TRBV4-1 combines with J gene TRBJ2-7; possibly TRBD1 for D (5 bases). V was shortened by 1 base and J by 0 bases, with 13 bases between the two germline ends. CDR1 is MGHRA and CDR2 is YSYEKL in the germline V gene. The CDR3 consists of 16 residues. Here the CDR3 DNA reads TGCGCCAGCAGCCAAGGGGGCAGGCCGATCTCCTACGAGCAGTACTTC. It encodes CASSQGGRPISYEQYF.

For the CDR3, the DNA is TGTGCCAGCAGCGTAGCTGGGCAGATTGGTAATTCACCCCTCCACTTT. This codes for CASSVAGQIGNSPLHF. V usage is TRBV9 and J usage is TRBJ1-6; D gene uncertain. Trimming pared 0 bases from V and 6 bases from J, leaving 13 bases between. The CDR3 length is 16 residues. Germline CDR1 reads SGDLS; CDR2 reads YYNGEE.

This clone was detected a few times. The V call is TRBV5-4, the J call TRBJ2-7; D is possibly TRBD1 (6 bases). Per the germline V gene, CDR1 is SGHNT and CDR2 is YYREEE (reference sequence). Trimming pared 0 bases from V and 5 bases from J, leaving 12 bases between. The CDR3 is 14 residues long. In nucleotides, the CDR3 is TGTGCCAGCAGCTTGGGTACAGGGTTCAACGAGCAGTACTTC. Translated: CASSLGTGFNEQYF. Complete variable domain (other parts from reference TRBV5-4 and TRBJ2-7): ETGVTQSPTHLIKTRGQQVTLRCSSQSGHNTVSWYQQALGQGPQFIFQYYREEENGRGNFPPRFSGLQFPNYSSELNVNALELDDSALYLCASSLGTGFNEQYFGPGTRLTVT.

This chain joins TRBV7-2 and TRBJ2-1, with TRBD1 identical over 7 bases. V trimming: 5 bases; J trimming: 5 bases; junction bases outside the gene matches: 9. The CDR3 spans 15 residues. Germline values: CDR1 SGHTA, CDR2 FQGNSA. The CDR3 protein is CASSITGTVNNEQFF. The CDR3 region has the DNA TGTGCCAGCAGCATAACCGGGACAGTAAACAATGAGCAGTTCTTC.

The V gene is TRBV7-2, the J gene TRBJ1-2; TRBD1 matches 8 bases. V lost 6 bases and J lost 7; bases outside the gene matches: 7. The CDR3 runs to 13 residues. CDR1 and CDR2 from the germline V gene are SGHTA and FQGNSA. The CDR3 DNA reads TGTGCCAGCAGGCCCGGACAGGGTATTGGCTACACCTTC. Translated: CASRPGQGIGYTF.

The chain links TRBV6-5 to TRBJ2-5; D might be TRBD2 (6 bases). Germline V gene lookup returns CDR1 MNHEY and CDR2 SVGAGI. The CDR3 is 11 amino acids. V lost 2 bases to trimming and J lost 9 bases, with 7 bases between them. CDR3 region: CASSYGGAQYF. CDR3 bases: TGTGCCAGCAGTTACGGAGGGGCCCAGTACTTC.

This clone was seen repeatedly, ten times or more. V is TRBV19 and J is TRBJ2-3, with D hard to call. The CDR3 loop spans 10 amino acids. Trimming left V 8 bases short and J 4 bases short, with 4 bases between. Per germline, CDR1 LNHDA and CDR2 SQIVND (reference sequence). CDR3 nucleotide sequence: TGTGCCAGTGAGGCAGATACGCAGTATTTT. It translates to CASEADTQYF.

The V and J genes are TRBV10-3 and TRBJ1-2; 11 bases agree with TRBD1. Per the germline V gene, CDR1 is ENHRY and CDR2 is SYGVKD. The V and J ends lost 7 bases and 4 bases, in that order; junction bases with no gene match: 8. The CDR3 consists of 15 residues. CDR3 amino acids: CAIKGDRGGFYGYTF. In DNA, the CDR3 is TGTGCCATCAAAGGGGACAGGGGGGGATTCTATGGCTACACCTTC.

J is TRBJ2-7 and V is TRBV9; possibly TRBD2 for D (6 bases). V lost 0 bases and J lost 3, with 10 bases in between. In germline, CDR1 is SGDLS, CDR2 YYNGEE. CDR3 length: 14 residues. CDR3 protein: CASSVAGGDYEQYF. CDR3 DNA sequence: TGTGCCAGCAGCGTAGCCGGCGGGGACTACGAGCAGTACTTC.

The gene calls are TRBV28 and TRBJ2-7; possibly TRBD2 for D (5 bases). CDR3 length: 16 residues. The V gene's germline CDR1 is MDHEN and CDR2 SYDVKM. V lost 6 bases and J 3 bases, leaving 21 bases between the germline ends. The CDR3 nucleotides are TGTGCCAGCAGCAAACCCGGACTGATTTCCCACTACGAGCAGTACTTC. Translating it yields CASSKPGLISHYEQYF.

The chain combines TRBV11-2 with TRBJ1-1, with 9 bases matching TRBD1. Germline V gene data show CDR1 as SGHAT and CDR2 as FQNNGV. This CDR3 is 13 amino acids long. The V and J ends lost 5 bases and 4 bases, in that order; junction bases with no gene match: 2. In nucleotides, the CDR3 is TGTGCCAGCAGCCCGACAGGGGGCACTGAAGCTTTCTTT. This codes for CASSPTGGTEAFF.

The chain joins TRBV5-1 to TRBJ2-2, with 10 bases that match TRBD1. Germline V gene data show CDR1 as SGHRS and CDR2 as YFSETQ. V lost 3 bases and J lost 4; bases outside the gene matches: 3. CDR3 length: 15 residues. CDR3 region: CASSWRTGGTGELFF. In DNA, the CDR3 is TGCGCCAGCAGCTGGAGGACAGGGGGCACCGGGGAGCTGTTTTTT.

V usage is TRBV28 and J usage is TRBJ2-5; 12 bases fit TRBD2. CDR3 length equals 17 residues. In germline, CDR1 is MDHEN, CDR2 SYDVKM. Trimming at V came to 6 bases and at J to 5 bases, leaving 13 bases not matched to a gene. CDR3 coding DNA: TGTGCCAGCAGCGCACGATCAACTAGCGGGGGGCACGAGACCCAGTACTTC. Its protein is CASSARSTSGGHETQYF.

The J gene is TRBJ2-7, the V gene TRBV11-2, with D possibly matching TRBD1 (5 bases). The V gene lost 3 bases and the J gene lost 3 bases, with 9 bases spanning the gap. The CDR3 runs to 13 residues. Germline V gene data show CDR1 as SGHAT and CDR2 as FQNNGV. The CDR3 is CASSLGRDYEQYF. The CDR3 DNA reads as TGTGCCAGCAGCTTGGGCAGGGACTACGAGCAGTACTTC.

This clone was seen a few times. The chain has TRBV11-3 and TRBJ1-2; no definite D call. The CDR3 is made up of 12 amino acids. V lost 1 base and J 9 bases, leaving 9 bases between the germline ends. Germline V gene data show CDR1 as SGHNT and CDR2 as YENEEA. The CDR3 here is CASSLGPGSYTF. The CDR3 nucleotides read TGTGCCAGCAGCTTAGGGCCGGGTAGCTACACCTTC.

This chain uses TRBV9 with TRBJ2-2, with TRBD1 matching 7 bases. From germline, CDR1 is SGDLS and CDR2 YYNGEE. The trim removed 4 bases at V and 6 bases at J, leaving 12 bases unmatched. The CDR3 spans 16 residues. CDR3 region: CASSRRQGRVSGELFF. CDR3 in DNA: TGTGCCAGCAGCAGGCGACAGGGACGGGTTTCCGGGGAGCTGTTTTTT.

The V and J genes are TRBV29-1 and TRBJ2-1; no clear D gene. Trimming pared 3 bases from V and 4 bases from J, leaving 7 bases between. Per germline, CDR1 SQVTM and CDR2 ANQGSEA. The length of the CDR3 is 12 residues. The CDR3 spells CSVDWQYNEQFF. As DNA, the CDR3 is TGCAGCGTTGACTGGCAGTACAATGAGCAGTTCTTC.

This chain uses TRBV6-1 with TRBJ1-1, with 10 nucleotides matching TRBD1. V gave up 4 bases and J gave up 0 bases; unmatched junction bases: 2. This CDR3 spans 15 amino acids. CDR1 and CDR2 from the germline V gene are MNHNS and SASEGT. The CDR3 DNA reads as TGTGCCAGCAGTGGACAGGGGGCCTTGAACACTGAAGCTTTCTTT. Protein sequence: CASSGQGALNTEAFF.

Of note for this clone: The sample has other DNA sequences that encode this CDR3 too. The chain uses TRBV5-1 and TRBJ1-6; 8 bases fit TRBD1. Germline loops: CDR1 SGHRS, CDR2 YFSETQ. CDR3 length equals 15 residues. Germline trimming cut 0 bases from V and 10 bases from J; bases unmatched to any gene: 6. CDR3 DNA: TGCGCCAGCAGCTTGGGTGGCAGGGGGCGGTCACCCCTCCACTTT. Residues: CASSLGGRGRSPLHF.

This clone showed up just once. This chain connects TRBV30 to TRBJ2-7; 9 nucleotides agree with TRBD1. J lost 6 bases, V lost 4 bases, and 10 bases had no gene match. CDR1 is GTSNPN and CDR2 is SVGIG in the germline V gene (reference sequence). The CDR3 contains 14 residues. The CDR3 spells CAWITGGAGSEQYF. The DNA of the CDR3 is TGTGCCTGGATTACAGGGGGCGCCGGCAGCGAGCAGTACTTC.

This clone was seen a handful of times. The J gene is TRBJ1-4, the V gene TRBV5-1; TRBD1 agrees at 9 bases. After removal of 3 bases from V and 5 bases from J, the junction contained 2 bases not matched to a gene. CDR1 and CDR2 (germline): SGHRS, YFSETQ. The CDR3 is made up of 14 amino acids. The chain's CDR3 is CASSSGQGNEKLFF. For the CDR3, the DNA is TGCGCCAGCAGCTCGGGACAGGGAAATGAAAAACTGTTTTTT.

The CDR3 region has the DNA TGTGCCAGCAGCTTAGGGGGGGGACTACTTTCCTACGAGCAGTACTTC. Encoded protein: CASSLGGGLLSYEQYF. The chain couples TRBV11-3 to TRBJ2-7, with 7 bases that match TRBD2. Trimming took 1 base from V and 1 from J; bases not matched to a gene: 7. The germline V gene encodes CDR1 SGHNT and CDR2 YENEEA. This CDR3 region has 16 residues.

This clone was detected a few times. V and J are TRBV19 and TRBJ1-1, with a possible D match to TRBD1 (6 bases). This CDR3 comprises 14 residues. V lost 7 bases to trimming and J lost 1 base, with 13 bases between them. Per germline, CDR1 LNHDA and CDR2 SQIVND (reference sequence). The chain's CDR3 is CASKSMGANTEAFF. CDR3 bases: TGTGCCAGTAAGTCAATGGGGGCGAACACTGAAGCTTTCTTT.

This clone was detected only once. The chain has TRBV29-1 and TRBJ2-1; maybe TRBD1 (5 bases). Germline CDR1 and CDR2: SQVTM and ANQGSEA. The V end was cut by 0 bases, the J end by 0 bases, with 12 bases between. The CDR3 loop spans 16 amino acids. The CDR3 DNA follows: TGCAGCGTTGAAGATCATCCAGGGCTCTCCTACAATGAGCAGTTCTTC. Translation: CSVEDHPGLSYNEQFF.

This rearrangement joins TRBV5-1 to TRBJ2-5; a weak D match, TRBD2 (7 bases). V was shortened by 5 bases and J by 5 bases, with 13 bases between the two germline ends. CDR3 length equals 13 residues. Germline CDR1 reads SGHRS; CDR2 reads YFSETQ. The CDR3 reads CASSRGGQETQYF. The CDR3 DNA sequence: TGCGCCAGCAGTAGGGGGGGCCAGGAGACCCAGTACTTC.

The chain couples TRBV5-4 to TRBJ1-4, with D possibly being TRBD1 (6 bases). CDR3 size: 17 residues. Germline V gene data show CDR1 as SGHNT and CDR2 as YYREEE (reference sequence). Deletions cut 1 base from V and 0 bases from J, with 13 bases between. The CDR3 protein is CASSLRQALTTNEKLFF. The CDR3 region has the DNA TGTGCCAGCAGCTTGCGACAGGCCTTAACAACTAATGAAAAACTGTTTTTT.

This clone has a handful of counts. The rearrangement joins TRBV18 to TRBJ2-1; a possible D gene is TRBD1 (5 bases). CDR1 KGHSH and CDR2 LQKENI come from the germline V gene. V dropped 3 bases and J dropped 4 bases, with 13 bases sitting between them. This CDR3 is 15 amino acids long. CDR3 coding DNA: TGTGCCAGCTCACCGTACAGGCGCCGGTACAATGAGCAGTTCTTC. Translating it yields CASSPYRRRYNEQFF.

The chain recombines TRBV2 with TRBJ2-5; no reliable D call. In germline, CDR1 is SNHLY, CDR2 FYNNEI. Trimming took off 3 bases at V and 5 bases at J, with 7 bases between the two ends. This CDR3 is built from 12 residues. The CDR3 sequence: CASSEPAETQYF. CDR3 nucleotides: TGTGCCAGCAGTGAGCCCGCGGAGACCCAGTACTTC.